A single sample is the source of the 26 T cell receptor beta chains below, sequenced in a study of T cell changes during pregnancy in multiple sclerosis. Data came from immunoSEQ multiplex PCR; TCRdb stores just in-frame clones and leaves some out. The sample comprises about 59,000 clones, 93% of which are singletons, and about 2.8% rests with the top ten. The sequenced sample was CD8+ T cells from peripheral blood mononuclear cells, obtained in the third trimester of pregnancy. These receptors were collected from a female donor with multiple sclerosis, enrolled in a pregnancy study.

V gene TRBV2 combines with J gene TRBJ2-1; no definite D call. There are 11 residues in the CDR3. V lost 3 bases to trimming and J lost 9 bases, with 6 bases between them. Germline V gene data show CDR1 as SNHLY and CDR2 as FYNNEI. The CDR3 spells CASSERVEQFF. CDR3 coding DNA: TGTGCCAGCAGTGAGCGAGTTGAGCAGTTCTTC.

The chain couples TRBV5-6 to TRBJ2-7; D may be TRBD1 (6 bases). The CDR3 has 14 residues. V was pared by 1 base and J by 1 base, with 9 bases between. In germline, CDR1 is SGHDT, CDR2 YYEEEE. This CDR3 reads CASSLLDSSYEQYF. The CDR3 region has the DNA TGTGCCAGCAGCTTGCTGGACAGTTCCTACGAGCAGTACTTC.

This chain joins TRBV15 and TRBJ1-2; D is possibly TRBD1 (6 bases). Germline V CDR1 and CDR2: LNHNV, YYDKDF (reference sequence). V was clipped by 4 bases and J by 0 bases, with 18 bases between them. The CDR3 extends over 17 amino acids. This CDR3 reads CATSTRTVPSANYGYTF. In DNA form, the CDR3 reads TGTGCCACCAGCACGAGGACAGTGCCTTCTGCTAACTATGGCTACACCTTC.

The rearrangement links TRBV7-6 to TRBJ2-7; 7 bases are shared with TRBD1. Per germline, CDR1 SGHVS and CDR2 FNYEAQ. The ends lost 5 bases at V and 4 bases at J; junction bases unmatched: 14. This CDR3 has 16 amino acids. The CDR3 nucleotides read TGTGCCAGCAGCCCAGGATACCGAGGGGGCTTTTACGAGCAGTACTTC. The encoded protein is CASSPGYRGGFYEQYF.

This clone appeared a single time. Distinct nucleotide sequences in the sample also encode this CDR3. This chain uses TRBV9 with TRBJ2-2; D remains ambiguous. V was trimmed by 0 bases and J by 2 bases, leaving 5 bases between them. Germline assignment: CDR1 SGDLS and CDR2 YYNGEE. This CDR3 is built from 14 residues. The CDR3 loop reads CASSVGGNTGELFF. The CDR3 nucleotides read TGTGCCAGCAGCGTAGGCGGAAACACCGGGGAGCTGTTTTTT.

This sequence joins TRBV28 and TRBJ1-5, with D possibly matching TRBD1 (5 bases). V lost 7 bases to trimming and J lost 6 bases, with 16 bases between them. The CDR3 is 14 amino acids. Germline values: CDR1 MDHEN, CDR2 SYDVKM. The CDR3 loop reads CASKRQGIRQPQHF. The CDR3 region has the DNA TGTGCCAGCAAACGGCAGGGTATTCGTCAGCCCCAGCATTTT.

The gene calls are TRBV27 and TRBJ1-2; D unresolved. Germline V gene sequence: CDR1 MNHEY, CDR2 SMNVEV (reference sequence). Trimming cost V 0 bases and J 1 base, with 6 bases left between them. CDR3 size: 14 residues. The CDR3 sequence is CASSLSPVNYGYTF. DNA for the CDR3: TGTGCCAGCAGTTTATCCCCGGTTAACTATGGCTACACCTTC.

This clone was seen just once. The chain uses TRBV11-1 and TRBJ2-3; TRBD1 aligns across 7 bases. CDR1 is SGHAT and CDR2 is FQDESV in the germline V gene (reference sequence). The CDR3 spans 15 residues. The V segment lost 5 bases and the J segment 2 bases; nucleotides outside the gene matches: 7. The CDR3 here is CASSPYRGHTDTQYF. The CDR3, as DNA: TGTGCCAGCAGCCCGTACAGGGGACACACAGATACGCAGTATTTT.

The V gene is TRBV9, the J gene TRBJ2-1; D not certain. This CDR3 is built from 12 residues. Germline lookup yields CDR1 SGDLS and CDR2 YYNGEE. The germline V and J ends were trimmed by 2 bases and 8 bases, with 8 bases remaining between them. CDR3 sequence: CASSVTKDEQFF. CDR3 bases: TGTGCCAGCAGCGTCACTAAAGATGAGCAGTTCTTC.

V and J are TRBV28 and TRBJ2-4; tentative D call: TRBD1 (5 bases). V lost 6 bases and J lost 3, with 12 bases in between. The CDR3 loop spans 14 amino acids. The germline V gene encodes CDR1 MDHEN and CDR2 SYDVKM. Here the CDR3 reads CASSQQGIKNIQYF. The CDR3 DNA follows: TGTGCCAGCAGCCAGCAGGGAATCAAAAACATTCAGTACTTC.

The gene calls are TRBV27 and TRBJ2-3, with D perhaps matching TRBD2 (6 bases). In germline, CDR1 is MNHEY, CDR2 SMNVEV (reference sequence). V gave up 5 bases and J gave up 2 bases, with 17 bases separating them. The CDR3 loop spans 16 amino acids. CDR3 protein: CASSPEVAGHTDTQYF. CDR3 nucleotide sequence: TGTGCCAGCAGTCCCGAAGTGGCGGGGCACACAGATACGCAGTATTTT.

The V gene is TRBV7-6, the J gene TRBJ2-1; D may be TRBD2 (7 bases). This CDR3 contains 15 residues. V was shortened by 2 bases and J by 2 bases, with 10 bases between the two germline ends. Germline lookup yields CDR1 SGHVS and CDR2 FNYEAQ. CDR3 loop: CASSLWEGAYNEQFF. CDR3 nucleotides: TGTGCCAGCAGCTTATGGGAGGGGGCCTACAATGAGCAGTTCTTC.

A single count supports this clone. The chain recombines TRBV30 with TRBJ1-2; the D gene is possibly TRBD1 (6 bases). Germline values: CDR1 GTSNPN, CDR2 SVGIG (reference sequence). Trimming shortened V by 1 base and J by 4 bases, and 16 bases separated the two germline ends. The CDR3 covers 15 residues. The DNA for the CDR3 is TGTGCCTGGAGTGCGGTTGGGGGGGCTAGCTATGGCTACACCTTC. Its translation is CAWSAVGGASYGYTF.

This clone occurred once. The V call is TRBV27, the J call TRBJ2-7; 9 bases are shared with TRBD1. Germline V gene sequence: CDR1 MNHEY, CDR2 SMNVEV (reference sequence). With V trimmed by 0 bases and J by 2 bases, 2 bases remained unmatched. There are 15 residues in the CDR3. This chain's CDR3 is CASSLSGQGTYEQYF. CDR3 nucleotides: TGTGCCAGCAGTTTATCTGGACAGGGGACCTACGAGCAGTACTTC.

This CDR3 reads CASSLGPAGNTGELFF. DNA of the CDR3: TGTGCCAGCAGCTTGGGCCCAGCGGGAAACACCGGGGAGCTGTTTTTT. The V gene is TRBV5-5, the J gene TRBJ2-2; 7 bases fit TRBD2. Germline CDR1 SGHKS, CDR2 YYEKEE (reference sequence). J lost 2 bases, V lost 0 bases, and 4 bases had no gene match. The CDR3 loop spans 16 amino acids.

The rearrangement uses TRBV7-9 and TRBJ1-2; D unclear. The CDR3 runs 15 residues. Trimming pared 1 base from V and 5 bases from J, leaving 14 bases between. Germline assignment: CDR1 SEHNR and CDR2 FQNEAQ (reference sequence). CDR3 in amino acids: CASSLVHDGLYGYTF. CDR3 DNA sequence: TGTGCCAGCAGCTTAGTTCACGACGGACTATATGGCTACACCTTC.

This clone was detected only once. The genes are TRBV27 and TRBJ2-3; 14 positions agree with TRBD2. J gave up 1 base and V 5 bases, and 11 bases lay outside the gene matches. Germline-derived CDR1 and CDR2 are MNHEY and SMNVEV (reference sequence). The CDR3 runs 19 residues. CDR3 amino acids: CASSPVGTSGRLGTDTQYF. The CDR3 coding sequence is TGTGCCAGCAGTCCAGTGGGGACTAGCGGGAGACTGGGCACAGATACGCAGTATTTT.

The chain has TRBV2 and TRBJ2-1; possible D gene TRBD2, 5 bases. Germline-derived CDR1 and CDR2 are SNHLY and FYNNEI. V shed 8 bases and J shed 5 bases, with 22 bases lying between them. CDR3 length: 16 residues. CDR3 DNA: TGTGCCAGCTGGTTCTCAAGGAGCGGCCCCAACAATGAGCAGTTCTTC. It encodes CASWFSRSGPNNEQFF. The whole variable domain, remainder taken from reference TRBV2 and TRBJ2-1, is EPEVTQTPSHQVTQMGQEVILRCVPISNHLYFYWYRQILGQKVEFLVSFYNNEISEKSEIFDDQFSVERPDGSNFTLKIRSTKLEDSAMYFCASWFSRSGPNNEQFFGPGTRLTVL.

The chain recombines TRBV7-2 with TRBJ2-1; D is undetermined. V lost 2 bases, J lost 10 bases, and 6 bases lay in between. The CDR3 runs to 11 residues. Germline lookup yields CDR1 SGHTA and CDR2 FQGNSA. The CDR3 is CASSLPFEQFF. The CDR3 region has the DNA TGTGCCAGCAGCTTACCCTTCGAGCAGTTCTTC.

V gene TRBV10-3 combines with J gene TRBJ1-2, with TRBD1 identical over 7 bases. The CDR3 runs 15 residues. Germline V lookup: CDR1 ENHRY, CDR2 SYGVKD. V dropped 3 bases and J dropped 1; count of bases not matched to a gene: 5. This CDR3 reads CAISDLTGNNYGYTF. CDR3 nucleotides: TGTGCCATCAGTGACCTGACAGGGAATAACTATGGCTACACCTTC.

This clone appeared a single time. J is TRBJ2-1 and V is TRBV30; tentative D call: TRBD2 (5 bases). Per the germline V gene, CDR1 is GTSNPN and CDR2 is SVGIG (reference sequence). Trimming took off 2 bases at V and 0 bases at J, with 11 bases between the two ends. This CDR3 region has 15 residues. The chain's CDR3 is CAWSYGESSYNEQFF. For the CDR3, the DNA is TGTGCCTGGAGTTACGGGGAAAGCTCCTACAATGAGCAGTTCTTC.

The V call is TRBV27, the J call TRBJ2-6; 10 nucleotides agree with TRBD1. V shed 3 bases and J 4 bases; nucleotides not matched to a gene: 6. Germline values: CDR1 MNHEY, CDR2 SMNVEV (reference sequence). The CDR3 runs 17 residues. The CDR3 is CASSFRDRGSGANVLTF. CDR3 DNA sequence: TGTGCCAGCAGTTTCCGGGACAGGGGTTCCGGGGCCAACGTCCTGACTTTC.

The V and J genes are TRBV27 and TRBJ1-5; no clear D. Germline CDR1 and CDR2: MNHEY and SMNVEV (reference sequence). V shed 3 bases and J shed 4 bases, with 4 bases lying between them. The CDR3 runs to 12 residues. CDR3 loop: CASSFQNQPQHF. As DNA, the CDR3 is TGTGCCAGCAGTTTTCAGAATCAGCCCCAGCATTTT.

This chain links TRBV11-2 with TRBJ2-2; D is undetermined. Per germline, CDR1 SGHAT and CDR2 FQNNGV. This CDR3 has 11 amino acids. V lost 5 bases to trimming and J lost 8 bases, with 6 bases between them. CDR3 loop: CASSRAGELFF. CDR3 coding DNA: TGTGCCAGCAGCCGAGCTGGGGAGCTGTTTTTT.

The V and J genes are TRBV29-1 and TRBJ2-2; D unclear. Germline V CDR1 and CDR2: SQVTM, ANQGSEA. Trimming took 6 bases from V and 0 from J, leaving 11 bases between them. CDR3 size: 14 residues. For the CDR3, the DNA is TGCAGCGTACCCAGCGAGACGAACACCGGGGAGCTGTTTTTT. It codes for CSVPSETNTGELFF.

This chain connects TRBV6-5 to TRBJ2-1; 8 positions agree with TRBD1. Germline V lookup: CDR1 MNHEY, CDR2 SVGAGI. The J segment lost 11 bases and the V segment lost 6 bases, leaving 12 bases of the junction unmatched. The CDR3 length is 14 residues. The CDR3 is CASRPDRELTQQFF. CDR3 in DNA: TGTGCCAGCAGACCGGACAGGGAACTGACCCAGCAGTTCTTC.